Below, 21 T cell receptor beta chains from the same sample are listed, as sequenced in a study of blood T cells in healthy people across ages. It was with a sample-barcoded 5' primer and a J-beta primer mix that a second PCR of roughly 7 to 12 cycles was run. A single record per CDR3 protein comes from TCRdb applying MiXCR to the 5' RACE reads. Of more than 900,000 distinct CDR3 sequences detected, almost 25% appear once; the ten largest clones hold 0.75%. This sample also appeared in a second study, on T cells of mothers and their children.

What was sequenced was blood. These receptors all stem from a girl aged 2-10 years in good health.

This clonotype was observed many times. This chain connects TRBV29-1 to TRBJ2-5; 11 positions match TRBD2. The germline V gene encodes CDR1 SQVTM and CDR2 ANQGSEA. V shed 7 bases, J shed 5 bases, and the junction held 9 bases outside the gene matches. This CDR3 has 14 amino acids. The CDR3 bases are TGCAGCGCCGCCGGGATAGCGGGAGGGGAGACCCAGTACTTC. The encoded protein is CSAAGIAGGETQYF.

This clonotype was observed a handful of times. The CDR3 protein is CASSSTRGEQYF. Written as DNA, the CDR3 is TGCGCCAGCAGCTCGACCCGGGGCGAGCAGTACTTC. The chain is built from TRBV5-1 and TRBJ2-7; D is perhaps TRBD2 (5 bases). CDR3 length: 12 residues. V gave up 3 bases and J gave up 6 bases, with 10 bases separating them. CDR1 and CDR2 from the germline V gene are SGHRS and YFSETQ. The complete variable domain, with remaining parts taken from reference TRBV5-1 and TRBJ2-7, reads KAGVTQTPRYLIKTRGQQVTLSCSPISGHRSVSWYQQTPGQGLQFLFEYFSETQRNKGNFPGRFSGRQFSNSRSEMNVSTLELGDSALYLCASSSTRGEQYFGPGTRLTVT.

The rearrangement uses TRBV29-1 and TRBJ1-1; D may be TRBD1 (6 bases). Trimming left V 5 bases short and J 5 bases short, with 12 bases between. The germline gives CDR1 SQVTM, CDR2 ANQGSEA. CDR3 length: 12 residues. The DNA of the CDR3 is TGCAGCGTTCGTACAGGGAAGACTGAAGCTTTCTTT. Translation: CSVRTGKTEAFF.

This clonotype was detected a few times. The V gene is TRBV7-2, the J gene TRBJ2-1; TRBD1 or TRBD2 may be the D gene (5 bases each). This CDR3 is 17 amino acids long. Trimming shortened V by 7 bases and J by 0 bases, and 19 bases separated the two germline ends. Germline lookup yields CDR1 SGHTA and CDR2 FQGNSA. CDR3: CASTASGTGSSYNEQFF. DNA for the CDR3: TGTGCCAGCACCGCCTCCGGGACGGGGAGCTCCTACAATGAGCAGTTCTTC.

This clonotype was found a few times. The chain is built from TRBV6-6 and TRBJ1-6; D perhaps matches TRBD1 (6 bases). The CDR3 is 15 amino acids. V was cut by 2 bases and J by 8 bases, with 13 bases left in between. The germline V gene encodes CDR1 MNHNY and CDR2 SVGAGI (reference sequence). This CDR3 reads CASSYETGSYSPLHF. Written as DNA, the CDR3 is TGTGCCAGCAGTTACGAAACAGGGTCGTATTCACCCCTCCACTTT.

There are a few counts of this clonotype. The chain is built from TRBV5-1 and TRBJ2-7, with 9 nucleotides matching TRBD1. The trim removed 6 bases at V and 3 bases at J, leaving 10 bases unmatched. The CDR3 is 15 residues long. CDR1 is SGHRS, CDR2 YFSETQ, per germline. The CDR3 DNA follows: TGCGCCAGCACCCCCGGTACAGGGGGCGGCTACGAGCAGTACTTC. It is translated as CASTPGTGGGYEQYF.

The chain couples TRBV12-3 or TRBV12-4 to TRBJ1-2; 7 bases map to TRBD1. With 6 bases clipped from V and 7 bases from J, the junction kept 11 bases outside the gene matches. There are 14 residues in the CDR3. The DNA for the CDR3 is TGTGCCAGCAGAGGTCAGGGGGTCCATTCTGGCTACACCTTC. Translated: CASRGQGVHSGYTF.

The chain employs TRBV28 and TRBJ2-7; D may be TRBD1 (6 bases). CDR1 and CDR2 from the germline V gene are MDHEN and SYDVKM. Trimming shortened V by 4 bases and J by 6 bases, and 13 bases separated the two germline ends. The CDR3 is made up of 13 amino acids. The CDR3 sequence: CASSYRERAEQYF. As DNA, the CDR3 is TGTGCCAGCAGTTACAGGGAGAGGGCCGAGCAGTACTTC.

The gene calls are TRBV25-1 and TRBJ2-7; D uncertain. V lost 4 bases, J lost 6 bases, and 13 bases lay in between. This CDR3 region has 13 residues. Germline V gene data show CDR1 as MGHDK and CDR2 as SYGVNS. CDR3 loop: CASSVSKTCEQYF. The DNA of the CDR3 is TGTGCCAGCAGTGTAAGCAAGACCTGCGAGCAGTACTTC.

The chain has TRBV29-1 and TRBJ2-7; 7 bases match TRBD2. The CDR3 is made up of 14 amino acids. CDR1 is SQVTM, CDR2 ANQGSEA, per germline. Trimming at V came to 6 bases and at J to 6 bases, leaving 14 bases not matched to a gene. The DNA of the CDR3 is TGCAGCGTCGCCAGGAAGTTAGGGGAGGGCGAGCAGTACTTC. This encodes CSVARKLGEGEQYF.

This clonotype was picked up a small number of times. The chain couples TRBV10-3 to TRBJ2-5; 12 nucleotides align to TRBD2. The closer fit of TRBJ2-1 to the DNA end suggests the J call may be wrong. The CDR3 is 16 residues long. Germline lookup yields CDR1 ENHRY and CDR2 SYGVKD. Here the CDR3 reads CAITNSRTSGVNEQFF. The DNA of the CDR3 is TGTGCCATCACCAATTCACGGACTAGCGGGGTCAATGAGCAGTTCTTC.

The rearrangement uses TRBV5-1 and TRBJ2-1; the match to TRBD2 covers 9 bases. The CDR3 loop spans 16 amino acids. The germline V gene has CDR1 SGHRS and CDR2 YFSETQ. The trim removed 0 bases at V and 2 bases at J, leaving 3 bases unmatched. CDR3 loop: CASSLDAGGAYNEQFF. Here the CDR3 DNA reads TGCGCCAGCAGCTTGGACGCGGGAGGGGCCTACAATGAGCAGTTCTTC.

This clonotype appeared a few times. The CDR3 nucleotides read TGTGCCAGCAGCCAATTTTTTTGGTTTGTAGGGACCCCTAACCAAGAGACCCAGTACTTC. Translating it yields CASSQFFWFVGTPNQETQYF. The gene calls are TRBV3-1 and TRBJ2-5, with D possibly being TRBD1 or TRBD2 (5 bases each). Trimming stripped 2 bases from V and 0 bases from J, with 25 bases between. Germline V gives CDR1 LGHDT, CDR2 YNNKEL (reference sequence). This CDR3 has 20 residues.

The chain uses TRBV21-1 and TRBJ2-7; the table's D call of TRBD1 was not tested on the DNA. TRBV21-1 is shown as a pseudogene. The CDR3 is made up of 16 amino acids. CDR3 sequence (DNA): TGTGCCAGCAGCAAACGGACTGGGGGGAGCTCCTACGAGCAGTACTTC. It encodes CASSKRTGGSSYEQYF.

This clonotype was observed a few times. This CDR3 reads CASSAQVAGASYNEQFF. The DNA of the CDR3 is TGTGCCAGCAGCGCCCAGGTAGCGGGAGCGTCCTACAATGAGCAGTTCTTC. The chain links TRBV5-4 to TRBJ2-1, with TRBD2 identical over 9 bases. V lost 4 bases, J lost 1 base, and 9 bases stayed unmatched. The germline gives CDR1 SGHNT, CDR2 YYREEE (reference sequence). This CDR3 is 17 amino acids long.

This sequence joins TRBV7-3 and TRBJ2-4, with D tentatively TRBD2 (5 bases). Germline CDR1 SGHTA, CDR2 FQGTGA. This CDR3 spans 13 amino acids. V lost 5 bases to trimming and J lost 6 bases, with 11 bases between them. CDR3 amino acids: CASSRGKGNIQYF. The DNA of the CDR3 is TGTGCCAGCAGCCGGGGAAAAGGAAACATTCAGTACTTC.

This clonotype appeared many times. The rearrangement uses TRBV9 and TRBJ2-5; tentatively, D is TRBD2 (6 bases). Germline CDR1 reads SGDLS; CDR2 reads YYNGEE. Trimming shortened V by 3 bases and J by 2 bases, and 11 bases separated the two germline ends. The CDR3 extends over 14 amino acids. CDR3 nucleotides: TGTGCCAGCAGCGGCGGGGACTTACAAGAGACCCAGTACTTC. Translation: CASSGGDLQETQYF.

This clonotype was found a few times. The chain recombines TRBV20-1 with TRBJ2-3; 8 bases line up with TRBD2. CDR1 DFQATT and CDR2 SNEGSKA come from the germline V gene (reference sequence). The CDR3 length is 15 residues. V lost 1 base, J lost 7 bases, and 10 bases stayed unmatched. CDR3 DNA: TGCAGTGCTAGAGCGGGCCGGGGGGGTTATTATACGCAGTATTTT. Protein product: CSARAGRGGYYTQYF.

This sequence joins TRBV6-5 and TRBJ2-4; the D is unclear. CDR3 size: 13 residues. Trimming left V 2 bases short and J 6 bases short, with 8 bases between. Germline CDR1 reads MNHEY; CDR2 reads SVGAGI. CDR3 sequence (DNA): TGTGCCAGCAGTTACGTCCTGGGAAACATTCAGTACTTC. Translation gives CASSYVLGNIQYF.

This clonotype showed up just a few times. V gene TRBV9 combines with J gene TRBJ2-5, with TRBD1 as a possible D gene (6 bases). The J call is doubtful: the DNA matches TRBJ2-7 better. There are 15 residues in the CDR3. CDR1 is SGDLS, CDR2 YYNGEE, per germline. In nucleotides, the CDR3 is TGTGCCAGCAGCGTAGGGCAGGGGCCCCTCTTCGAGCAGTACTTC. Translating gives CASSVGQGPLFEQYF.

The J gene is TRBJ2-4, the V gene TRBV7-9; 14 bases match TRBD2. This CDR3 region has 15 residues. In germline, CDR1 is SEHNR, CDR2 FQNEAQ (reference sequence). V shed 5 bases, J shed 13 bases, and the junction held 10 bases outside the gene matches. The CDR3 coding sequence is TGTGCCAGCAGCCCCGGGACTAGCGGGGGCGGGATGCAGTACTTC. Its translation: CASSPGTSGGGMQYF.